The 12 T cell receptor beta chains reported below all come from one sample, sequenced in a study of cytomegalovirus exposure and HLA in healthy donors. The PCR employed 60 Vbeta primers together with 13 Jbeta primers. Method: immunoSEQ multiplex PCR; TCRdb's copy keeps in-frame clones and lacks some. The sample consists of around 190,000 clones, around 82% of them appearing once. The specimen sequenced was PBMCs. These receptors originate from a man aged 35 to 55 in good health and CMV-seropositive.

The gene calls are TRBV11-2 and TRBJ1-5; D gene uncertain. V was shortened by 0 bases and J by 4 bases, with 16 bases between the two germline ends. This CDR3 has 17 amino acids. The germline V gene has CDR1 SGHAT and CDR2 FQNNGV. The CDR3 loop reads CASSLDALVGTNQPQHF. The DNA of the CDR3 is TGTGCCAGCAGCTTAGATGCGCTAGTAGGAACAAATCAGCCCCAGCATTTT.

The chain recombines TRBV4-1 with TRBJ2-5; 11 positions agree with TRBD2. The CDR3 extends over 17 amino acids. Germline V gene data show CDR1 as MGHRA and CDR2 as YSYEKL. V was pared by 1 base and J by 1 base, with 5 bases of the junction left unmatched. The CDR3 bases are TGCGCCAGCAGCCAAGTGGATAGCGGGAGGGCCCAAGAGACCCAGTACTTC. Amino acid sequence: CASSQVDSGRAQETQYF.

This chain links TRBV5-4 with TRBJ2-2; 9 positions agree with TRBD1. This CDR3 is 16 amino acids long. The V and J ends lost 0 bases and 4 bases, in that order; junction bases with no gene match: 4. The V gene's germline CDR1 is SGHNT and CDR2 YYREEE (reference sequence). The CDR3 nucleotides read TGTGCCAGCAGCTTGGCAACAGGGGGCTTCACCGGGGAGCTGTTTTTT. It translates to CASSLATGGFTGELFF.

The chain carries TRBV6-5 and TRBJ1-2; D gene uncertain. This CDR3 region has 13 residues. V lost 0 bases and J 7 bases, leaving 9 bases between the germline ends. Germline CDR1 MNHEY, CDR2 SVGAGI. The CDR3 DNA reads TGTGCCAGCAGTTACTCGATTATGCGTGGCTACACCTTC. The encoded protein is CASSYSIMRGYTF.

The chain couples TRBV5-1 to TRBJ2-7; TRBD2 might be the D (5 bases). V was cut by 1 base and J by 2 bases, with 13 bases left in between. CDR1 and CDR2 (germline): SGHRS, YFSETQ. The CDR3 sequence is 15 residues long. As DNA, the CDR3 is TGCGCCAGCAGCTTGAAAGCGGATGCAGCCTACGAGCAGTACTTC. Its translation is CASSLKADAAYEQYF.

This chain links TRBV28 with TRBJ1-5; perhaps TRBD1 as D (6 bases). Germline lookup yields CDR1 MDHEN and CDR2 SYDVKM. CDR3 length: 17 residues. Trimming cost V 6 bases and J 2 bases, with 20 bases left between them. DNA of the CDR3: TGTGCCAGCAGCCAGATGGGCCGCGGGGGCGGCAATCAGCCCCAGCATTTT. As protein: CASSQMGRGGGNQPQHF.

The gene calls are TRBV12-5 and TRBJ2-1; 8 nucleotides align to TRBD2. This CDR3 comprises 16 residues. V shed 4 bases, J shed 7 bases, and the junction held 12 bases outside the gene matches. Per germline, CDR1 LGHNT and CDR2 FRNRAP. The CDR3 region is CASGSPTSVRQNEQFF. The CDR3 bases are TGTGCTAGTGGTTCACCGACTAGCGTCAGGCAAAATGAGCAGTTCTTC.

V and J are TRBV25-1 and TRBJ1-1; 9 bases are shared with TRBD1. V gave up 6 bases and J gave up 2 bases; unmatched junction bases: 10. This CDR3 has 16 amino acids. The germline gives CDR1 MGHDK, CDR2 SYGVNS. CDR3 in DNA: TGTGCCAGCAGGGACCCCCGGACAGGGGCAAACACTGAAGCTTTCTTT. This encodes CASRDPRTGANTEAFF.

The chain recombines TRBV5-1 with TRBJ2-7, with D unclear. Germline V gives CDR1 SGHRS, CDR2 YFSETQ. V dropped 0 bases and J dropped 7 bases, with 8 bases sitting between them. The CDR3 is 12 amino acids. The CDR3 DNA is TGCGCCAGCAGCTTGGGTAACGGGGAGCAGTACTTC. This sequence encodes CASSLGNGEQYF.

J is TRBJ1-2 and V is TRBV6-6; 10 bases are shared with TRBD1. The CDR3 length is 15 residues. Per germline, CDR1 MNHNY and CDR2 SVGAGI (reference sequence). V was clipped by 2 bases and J by 1 base; unmatched bases: 1. Here the CDR3 reads CASSYGTGVNYGYTF. DNA of the CDR3: TGTGCCAGCAGTTACGGGACAGGGGTTAACTATGGCTACACCTTC.

The chain has TRBV4-1 and TRBJ1-2; 7 bases line up with TRBD1. The germline V gene encodes CDR1 MGHRA and CDR2 YSYEKL. The junction had 12 bases not matched to a gene; V was cut back by 1 base and J by 4 bases. This CDR3 has 17 amino acids. CDR3 sequence: CASSQVRKSGGTYGYTF. The DNA for the CDR3 is TGCGCCAGCAGCCAAGTAAGGAAGTCAGGGGGAACCTATGGCTACACCTTC.

The rearrangement links TRBV28 to TRBJ1-4; unclear D gene. This CDR3 spans 15 amino acids. CDR1 is MDHEN, CDR2 SYDVKM, per germline. The V and J ends lost 6 bases and 0 bases respectively, with 11 bases between them. DNA of the CDR3: TGTGCCAGCAGGTTCTTGGACTCAACTAATGAAAAACTGTTTTTT. Translated, it gives CASRFLDSTNEKLFF.